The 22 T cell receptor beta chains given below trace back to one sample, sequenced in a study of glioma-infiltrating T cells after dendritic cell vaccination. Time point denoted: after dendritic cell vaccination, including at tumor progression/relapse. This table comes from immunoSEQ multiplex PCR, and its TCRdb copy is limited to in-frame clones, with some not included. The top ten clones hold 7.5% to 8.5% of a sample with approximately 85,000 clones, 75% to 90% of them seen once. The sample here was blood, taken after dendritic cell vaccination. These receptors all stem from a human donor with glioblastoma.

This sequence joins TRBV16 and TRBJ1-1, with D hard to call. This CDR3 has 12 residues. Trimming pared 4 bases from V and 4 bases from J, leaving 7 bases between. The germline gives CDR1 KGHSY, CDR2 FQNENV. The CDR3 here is CASSLGSTEAFF. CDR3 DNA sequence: TGTGCCAGCAGCCTTGGGAGCACTGAAGCTTTCTTT.

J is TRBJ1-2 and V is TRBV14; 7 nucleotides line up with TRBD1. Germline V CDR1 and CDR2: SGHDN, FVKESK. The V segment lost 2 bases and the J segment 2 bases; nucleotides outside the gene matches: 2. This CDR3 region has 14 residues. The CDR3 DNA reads TGTGCCAGCAGCCAACTGACAGGGAACTATGGCTACACCTTC. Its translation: CASSQLTGNYGYTF.

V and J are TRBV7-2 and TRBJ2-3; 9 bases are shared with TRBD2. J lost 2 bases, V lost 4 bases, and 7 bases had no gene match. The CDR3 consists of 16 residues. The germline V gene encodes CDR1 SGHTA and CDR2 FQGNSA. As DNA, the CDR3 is TGTGCCAGCAGCTCCGCCAGACTAGCGGCCACAGATACGCAGTATTTT. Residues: CASSSARLAATDTQYF.

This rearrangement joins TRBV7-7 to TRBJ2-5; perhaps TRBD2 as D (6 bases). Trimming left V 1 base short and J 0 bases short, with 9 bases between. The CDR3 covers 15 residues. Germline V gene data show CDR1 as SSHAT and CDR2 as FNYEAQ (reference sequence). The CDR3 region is CASSLGGGHQETQYF. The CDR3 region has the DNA TGTGCCAGCAGCTTAGGAGGAGGGCACCAAGAGACCCAGTACTTC.

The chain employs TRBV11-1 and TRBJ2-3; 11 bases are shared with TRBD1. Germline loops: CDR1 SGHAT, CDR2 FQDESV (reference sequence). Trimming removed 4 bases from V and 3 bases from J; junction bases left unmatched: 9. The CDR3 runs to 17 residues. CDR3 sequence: CASSWDPGQGVTDTQYF. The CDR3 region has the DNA TGTGCCAGCAGCTGGGATCCGGGACAGGGGGTTACAGATACGCAGTATTTT.

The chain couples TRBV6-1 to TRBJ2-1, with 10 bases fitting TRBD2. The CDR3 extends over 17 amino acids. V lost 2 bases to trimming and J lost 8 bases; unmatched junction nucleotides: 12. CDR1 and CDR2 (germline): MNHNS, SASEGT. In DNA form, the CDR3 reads TGTGCCAGCAGTGAATCCCCTTCAGCGGGGGGGAGGGATGAGCAGTTCTTC. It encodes CASSESPSAGGRDEQFF.

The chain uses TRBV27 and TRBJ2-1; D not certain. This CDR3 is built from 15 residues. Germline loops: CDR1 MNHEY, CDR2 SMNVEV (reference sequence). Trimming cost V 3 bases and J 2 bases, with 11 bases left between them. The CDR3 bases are TGTGCCAGCAGTTTGAAGACTCCAACCTACAATGAGCAGTTCTTC. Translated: CASSLKTPTYNEQFF.

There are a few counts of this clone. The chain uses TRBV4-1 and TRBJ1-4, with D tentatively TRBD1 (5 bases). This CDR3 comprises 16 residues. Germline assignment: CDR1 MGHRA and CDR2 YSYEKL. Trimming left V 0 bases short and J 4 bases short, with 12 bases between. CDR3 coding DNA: TGCGCCAGCAGCCAAGAAAAGGGGAACCTTAATGAAAAACTGTTTTTT. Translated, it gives CASSQEKGNLNEKLFF.

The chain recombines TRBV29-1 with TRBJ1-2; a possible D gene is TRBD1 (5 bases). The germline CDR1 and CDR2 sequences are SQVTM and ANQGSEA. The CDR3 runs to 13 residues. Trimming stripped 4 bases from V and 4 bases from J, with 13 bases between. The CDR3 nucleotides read TGCAGCGTTGGATGGGGGGAGGGCTATGGCTACACCTTC. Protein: CSVGWGEGYGYTF.

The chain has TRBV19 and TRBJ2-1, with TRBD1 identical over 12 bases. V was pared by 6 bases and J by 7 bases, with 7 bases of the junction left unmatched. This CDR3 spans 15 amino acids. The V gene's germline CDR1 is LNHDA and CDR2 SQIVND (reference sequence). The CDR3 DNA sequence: TGTGCCAGTAGGGGGACAGGGGGCAATTGGAATGAGCAGTTCTTC. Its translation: CASRGTGGNWNEQFF.

The CDR3 DNA reads TGCGCCAGCAGCTCCGGGACAGGGGGCGCGGGCTATGGCTACACCTTC. This encodes CASSSGTGGAGYGYTF. The chain joins TRBV5-1 to TRBJ1-2; 12 nucleotides agree with TRBD1. The CDR3 sequence is 16 residues long. Germline V gene lookup returns CDR1 SGHRS and CDR2 YFSETQ. V lost 3 bases to trimming and J lost 4 bases; unmatched junction nucleotides: 7.

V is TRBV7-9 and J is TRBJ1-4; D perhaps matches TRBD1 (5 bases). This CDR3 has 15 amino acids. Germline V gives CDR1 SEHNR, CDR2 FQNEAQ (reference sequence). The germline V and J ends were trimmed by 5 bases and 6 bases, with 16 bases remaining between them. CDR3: CASSALQGTDEKLFF. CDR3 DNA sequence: TGTGCCAGCAGCGCCCTTCAGGGAACAGATGAAAAACTGTTTTTT.

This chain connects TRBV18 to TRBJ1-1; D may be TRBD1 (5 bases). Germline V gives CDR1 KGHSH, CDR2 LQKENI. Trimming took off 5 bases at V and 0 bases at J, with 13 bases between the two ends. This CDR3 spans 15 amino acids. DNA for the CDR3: TGTGCCAGCTCAACGAGACGACAGATGAACACTGAAGCTTTCTTT. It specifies CASSTRRQMNTEAFF.

CDR3 bases: TGTGCCAGCAGCTCCTGGACAGGGGTGGCTAGCGGGAGATACAATGAGCAGTTCTTC. Its protein is CASSSWTGVASGRYNEQFF. The chain links TRBV7-3 to TRBJ2-1; TRBD2 might be the D (10 bases). The V end lost 4 bases, the J end lost 4 bases, and 26 bases lay between the germline ends. The CDR3 loop spans 19 amino acids. Germline CDR1 SGHTA, CDR2 FQGTGA.

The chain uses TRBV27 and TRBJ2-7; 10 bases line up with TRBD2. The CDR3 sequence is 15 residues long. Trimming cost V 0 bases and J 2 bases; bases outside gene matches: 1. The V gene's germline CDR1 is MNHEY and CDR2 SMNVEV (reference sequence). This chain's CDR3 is CASSLSGTSAYEQYF. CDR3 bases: TGTGCCAGCAGTTTATCCGGGACTAGCGCCTACGAGCAGTACTTC.

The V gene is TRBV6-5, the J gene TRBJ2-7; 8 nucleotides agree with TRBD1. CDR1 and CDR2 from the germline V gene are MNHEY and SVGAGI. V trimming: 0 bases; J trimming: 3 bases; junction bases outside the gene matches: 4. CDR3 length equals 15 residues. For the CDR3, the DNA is TGTGCCAGCAGTTACTCCGGACAGGGTGTCTACGAGCAGTACTTC. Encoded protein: CASSYSGQGVYEQYF.

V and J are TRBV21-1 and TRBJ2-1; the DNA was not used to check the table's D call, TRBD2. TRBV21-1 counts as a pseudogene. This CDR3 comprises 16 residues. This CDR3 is CASTSTSDSSYNEQFF. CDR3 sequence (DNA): TGTGCCAGCACCTCGACTAGCGATAGCTCCTACAATGAGCAGTTCTTC.

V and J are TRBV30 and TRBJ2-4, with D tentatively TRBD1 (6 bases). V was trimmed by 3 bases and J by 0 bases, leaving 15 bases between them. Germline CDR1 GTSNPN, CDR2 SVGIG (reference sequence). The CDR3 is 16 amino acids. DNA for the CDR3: TGTGCCTGGAGCCCAAGGACAGAACTAGCCAAAAACATTCAGTACTTC. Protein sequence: CAWSPRTELAKNIQYF.

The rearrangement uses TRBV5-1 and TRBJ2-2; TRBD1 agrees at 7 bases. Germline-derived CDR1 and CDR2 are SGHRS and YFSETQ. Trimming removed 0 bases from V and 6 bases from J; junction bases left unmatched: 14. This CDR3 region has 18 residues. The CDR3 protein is CASSLGQRQGVGSGELFF. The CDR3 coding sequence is TGCGCCAGCAGCTTGGGGCAAAGACAGGGCGTTGGATCCGGGGAGCTGTTTTTT.

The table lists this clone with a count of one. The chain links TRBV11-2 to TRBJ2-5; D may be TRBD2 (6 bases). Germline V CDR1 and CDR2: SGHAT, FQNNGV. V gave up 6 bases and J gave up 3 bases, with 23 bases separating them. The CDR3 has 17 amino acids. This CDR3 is CASSSWRGQQSEETQYF. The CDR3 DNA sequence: TGTGCCAGCAGTTCATGGCGGGGCCAACAAAGCGAAGAGACCCAGTACTTC.

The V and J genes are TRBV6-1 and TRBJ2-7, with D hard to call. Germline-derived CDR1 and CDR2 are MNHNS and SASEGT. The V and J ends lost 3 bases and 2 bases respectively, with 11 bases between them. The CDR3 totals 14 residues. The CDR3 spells CASSELGSTYEQYF. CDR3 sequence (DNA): TGTGCCAGCAGTGAGCTGGGCAGCACCTACGAGCAGTACTTC.

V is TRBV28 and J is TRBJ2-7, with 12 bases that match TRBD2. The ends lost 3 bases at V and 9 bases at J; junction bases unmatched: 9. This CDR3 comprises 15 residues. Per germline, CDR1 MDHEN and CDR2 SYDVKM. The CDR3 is CASSFRLAGAGRQYF. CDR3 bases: TGTGCCAGCAGTTTCCGACTAGCGGGAGCCGGTAGGCAGTACTTC.